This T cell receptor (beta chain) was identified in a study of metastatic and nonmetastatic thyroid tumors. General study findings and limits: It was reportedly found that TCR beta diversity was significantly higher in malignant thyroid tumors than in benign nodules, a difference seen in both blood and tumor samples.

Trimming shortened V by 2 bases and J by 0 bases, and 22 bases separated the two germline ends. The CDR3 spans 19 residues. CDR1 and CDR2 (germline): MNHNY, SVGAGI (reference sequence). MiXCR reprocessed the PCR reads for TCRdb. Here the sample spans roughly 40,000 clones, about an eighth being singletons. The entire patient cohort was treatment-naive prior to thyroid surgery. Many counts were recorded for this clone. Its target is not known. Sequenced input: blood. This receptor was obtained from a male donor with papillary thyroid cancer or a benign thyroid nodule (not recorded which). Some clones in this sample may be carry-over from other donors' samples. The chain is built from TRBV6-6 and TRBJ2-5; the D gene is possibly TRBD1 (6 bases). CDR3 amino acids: CASSYLPDPRGAYQETQYF. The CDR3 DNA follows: TGTGCCAGCAGTTACCTCCCGGACCCCAGGGGAGCGTACCAAGAGACCCAGTACTTC.